The 32 T cell receptor beta chains reported below all come from one sample, sequenced in a study of blood T cells in healthy people across ages. The second PCR ran about 6 to 12 cycles with a sample-barcoded 5' primer and J-beta primers. MiXCR was run by TCRdb on the 5' RACE reads, yielding one entry per CDR3 protein. In the table there are roughly 560,000 distinct CDR3 sequences, 20% to 30% of which are singletons. This same sample was also part of a study on T cells of mothers and their children.

The sample consisted of blood. Source of these receptors: a boy aged 5-17 years in good health.

The chain couples TRBV3-1 to TRBJ2-5; TRBD1 is a possible D gene (7 bases). The CDR3 length is 16 residues. Trimming cost V 1 base and J 1 base, with 13 bases left between them. Germline CDR1 reads LGHDT; CDR2 reads YNNKEL (reference sequence). CDR3 in amino acids: CASSQGTGDFQETQYF. Written as DNA, the CDR3 is TGTGCCAGCAGCCAAGGAACAGGGGACTTCCAAGAGACCCAGTACTTC.

The chain recombines TRBV7-2 with TRBJ2-5; 8 positions agree with TRBD1. The germline CDR1 and CDR2 sequences are SGHTA and FQGNSA. V dropped 5 bases and J dropped 5; count of bases not matched to a gene: 13. The CDR3 covers 16 residues. The CDR3 DNA follows: TGTGCCAGCAGCGCAGGGGGCCTGCGGAATAGGGAGACCCAGTACTTC. Protein sequence: CASSAGGLRNRETQYF. The full variable domain, in which reference TRBV7-2 and TRBJ2-5 provide the parts outside the CDR3, is GAGVSQSPSNKVTEKGKDVELRCDPISGHTALYWYRQSLGQGLEFLIYFQGNSAPDKSGLPSDRFSAERTGGSVSTLTIQRTQQEDSAVYLCASSAGGLRNRETQYFGPGTRLLVL.

Points on this clonotype: The junction does not match germline at one end; this may be a read error. V and J are TRBV7-9 and TRBJ2-1; TRBD2 aligns across 10 bases. CDR1 and CDR2 from the germline V gene are SEHNR and FQNEAQ (reference sequence). The CDR3 loop spans 16 amino acids. The CDR3 region has the DNA TGTGCCAGCAGCCACACCGGGACTAGCGCCTACAATGGGCAGTTCTTC. Its translation is CASSHTGTSAYNGQFF.

The rearrangement uses TRBV6-5 and TRBJ2-3, with 8 bases lining up with TRBD2. V shed 0 bases and J 0 bases; nucleotides not matched to a gene: 8. The CDR3 runs 18 residues. CDR1 is MNHEY and CDR2 is SVGAGI in the germline V gene. In DNA form, the CDR3 reads TGTGCCAGCAGTTACTCGCCCCCATCTAGCGGGAGCACAGATACGCAGTATTTT. It encodes CASSYSPPSSGSTDTQYF.

The chain joins TRBV28 to TRBJ2-5, with 9 bases lining up with TRBD2. Germline CDR1 MDHEN, CDR2 SYDVKM. Losses at the gene ends were 7 bases for V and 2 bases for J; bases not matched to a gene: 8. This CDR3 is built from 15 residues. In DNA, the CDR3 is TGTGCCAGCATCAATCGGCGGGGGGGACAAGAGACCCAGTACTTC. It translates to CASINRRGGQETQYF.

V usage is TRBV5-1 and J usage is TRBJ1-2, with D possibly matching TRBD1 (5 bases). The CDR3 is 15 residues long. The germline V gene has CDR1 SGHRS and CDR2 YFSETQ. Trimming stripped 3 bases from V and 2 bases from J, with 14 bases between. This chain's CDR3 is CASSSTLTANYGYTF. The CDR3 DNA reads as TGCGCCAGCAGCTCAACTCTGACAGCGAACTATGGCTACACCTTC.

The chain combines TRBV29-1 with TRBJ2-3, with D possibly being TRBD2 (5 bases). Germline CDR1 and CDR2: SQVTM and ANQGSEA. The CDR3 loop spans 12 amino acids. The V end lost 6 bases, the J end lost 5 bases, and 12 bases lay between the germline ends. The CDR3 DNA reads TGCAGCGTACGACGGGGTGTAGATACGCAGTATTTT. It codes for CSVRRGVDTQYF.

The rearrangement links TRBV20-1 to TRBJ2-1, with TRBD2 matching 7 bases. This CDR3 comprises 15 residues. CDR1 is DFQATT and CDR2 is SNEGSKA in the germline V gene (reference sequence). The J segment lost 2 bases and the V segment lost 0 bases, leaving 4 bases of the junction unmatched. DNA for the CDR3: TGCAGTGCTAGAGATCAGCGGGGAACCTACAATGAGCAGTTCTTC. It encodes CSARDQRGTYNEQFF.

A few counts support this clonotype. The chain uses TRBV24-1 and TRBJ2-1; 7 bases line up with TRBD1. Per germline, CDR1 KGHDR and CDR2 SFDVKD. V lost 4 bases, J lost 0 bases, and 5 bases stayed unmatched. The CDR3 is made up of 16 amino acids. CDR3 protein: CATSDRQGRSYNEQFF. The DNA of the CDR3 is TGTGCCACCAGTGACCGACAGGGCCGCTCCTACAATGAGCAGTTCTTC.

This clonotype has a handful of counts. An end of the junction differs from the germline gene, which may be a read error. V usage is TRBV6-2 or TRBV6-3 and J usage is TRBJ2-1; 7 positions agree with TRBD2. The CDR3 has 21 residues. CDR1 and CDR2 (germline): MNHEY, SVGEGT. The CDR3 coding sequence is TGCGCCAGCAGTTACTCGTCCTTCGGGGCTAGCGGATGGAGCTCCTACAATGAGCAGTTCTTC. Its protein is CASSYSSFGASGWSSYNEQFF.

The chain couples TRBV2 to TRBJ2-7, with a tentative D call TRBD1 (6 bases). There are 13 residues in the CDR3. V gave up 8 bases and J gave up 0 bases, with 11 bases separating them. CDR1 is SNHLY and CDR2 is FYNNEI in the germline V gene. The CDR3 region is CASRDTASYEQYF. In nucleotides, the CDR3 is TGTGCCAGCCGGGACACGGCCTCCTACGAGCAGTACTTC.

This clonotype occurred a few times. CDR3 protein: CAWSAQRITQKFHGYTF. The CDR3 DNA sequence: TGTGCCTGGAGTGCCCAGCGGATAACGCAGAAATTCCATGGCTACACCTTC. J is TRBJ1-2 and V is TRBV30; D is unresolved. The germline V gene encodes CDR1 GTSNPN and CDR2 SVGIG (reference sequence). The CDR3 spans 17 residues. V was cut by 1 base and J by 6 bases, with 24 bases left in between.

Turning to this clonotype: A much larger clone sits a single nucleotide away, making a read error possible. This chain joins TRBV18 and TRBJ2-5; maybe TRBD1 (5 bases). The CDR3 consists of 15 residues. Germline V CDR1 and CDR2: KGHSH, LQKENI. This chain's CDR3 is CASSPTAGKSETQCF. The DNA of the CDR3 is TGTGCCAGCTCACCAACGGCAGGGAAATCAGAGACCCAGTGCTTC.

This clonotype has just one count. Mismatch with germline at one junction end may stem from a read error. The chain carries TRBV29-1 and TRBJ2-7; maybe TRBD2 (5 bases). Germline CDR1 is SQVTM and CDR2 is ANQGSEA. The CDR3 runs 13 residues. The CDR3 nucleotides read TGCAGCGTTGAAGATCGGGGTTCCTACGAGCAGCACTTC. This gives the protein CSVEDRGSYEQHF.

DNA for the CDR3: TGTGCCAGCGCTAGCGGGGGGTTAGAGACCCAGTACTTC. It is translated as CASASGGLETQYF. This chain uses TRBV11-1 with TRBJ2-5; 11 bases match TRBD2. The V segment lost 8 bases and the J segment 4 bases; nucleotides outside the gene matches: 3. Germline V gene data show CDR1 as SGHAT and CDR2 as FQDESV (reference sequence). CDR3 length: 13 residues. Supplemented by reference TRBV11-1 and TRBJ2-5, the full variable domain reads EAEVAQSPRYKITEKSQAVAFWCDPISGHATLYWYRQILGQGPELLVQFQDESVVDDSQLPKDRFSAERLKGVDSTLKIQPAELGDSAMYLCASASGGLETQYFGPGTRLLVL.

The chain has TRBV24-1 and TRBJ2-1; 8 nucleotides agree with TRBD1. The V gene end was trimmed by 3 bases and the J gene end by 3 bases; junction bases not matched to a gene: 6. Germline V gene lookup returns CDR1 KGHDR and CDR2 SFDVKD. CDR3 length equals 16 residues. The CDR3, as DNA: TGTGCCACCAGTGATATAGGGACAGGTCTCTACAATGAGCAGTTCTTC. As protein: CATSDIGTGLYNEQFF.

The chain joins TRBV5-1 to TRBJ1-1; D possibly corresponds to TRBD1 (5 bases). Germline CDR1 is SGHRS and CDR2 is YFSETQ. The V gene lost 8 bases and the J gene lost 7 bases, with 15 bases spanning the gap. The CDR3 runs to 12 residues. The CDR3, as DNA: TGCGCCAGTCAAGCGGGGCAGGGTGAAGCTTTCTTT. Its translation: CASQAGQGEAFF.

J is TRBJ2-3 and V is TRBV4-1; the D call may be TRBD1 or TRBD2 (6 bases each). Deletions cut 2 bases from V and 0 bases from J, with 12 bases between. The CDR3 has 16 amino acids. The germline gives CDR1 MGHRA, CDR2 YSYEKL. CDR3 in amino acids: CASSQIRGTSTDTQYF. The CDR3 nucleotides read TGCGCCAGCAGCCAAATTAGGGGGACTAGCACAGATACGCAGTATTTT.

This sequence joins TRBV12-3 or TRBV12-4 and TRBJ1-5; D not resolved. This CDR3 is built from 15 residues. V was cut by 4 bases and J by 0 bases, with 10 bases left in between. DNA of the CDR3: TGTGCCAGCAGTTACACAGAGTATAGCAATCAGCCCCAGCATTTT. It specifies CASSYTEYSNQPQHF.

The chain combines TRBV5-1 with TRBJ2-5; 12 bases line up with TRBD2. The closer fit of TRBJ2-7 to the DNA end suggests the J call may be wrong. The V gene's germline CDR1 is SGHRS and CDR2 YFSETQ. The CDR3 contains 17 residues. This CDR3 reads CASSLVPTSGGSPEQYF. Written as DNA, the CDR3 is TGCGCCAGCAGCTTGGTTCCTACTAGCGGGGGGTCGCCCGAGCAGTACTTC.

This clonotype occurred a few times. The rearrangement joins TRBV7-8 to TRBJ2-4, with TRBD2 matching over 8 bases. Losses at the gene ends were 5 bases for V and 0 bases for J; bases not matched to a gene: 6. Germline V lookup: CDR1 SGHVS, CDR2 FQNEAQ. The length of the CDR3 is 16 residues. This CDR3 reads CASSPSSGGAKNIQYF. The DNA for the CDR3 is TGTGCCAGCAGCCCATCGAGCGGGGGAGCCAAAAACATTCAGTACTTC.

This clonotype was detected a few times. The J gene is TRBJ2-3, the V gene TRBV6-4; D is unclear. V was pared by 3 bases and J by 6 bases, with 13 bases between. The CDR3 spans 14 residues. Looked up from germline, CDR1 is MRHNA and CDR2 is SNTAGT. The CDR3 DNA sequence: TGTGCCAGCAGTGAAGACCCGCTCCCGGATACGCAGTATTTT. Translated, it gives CASSEDPLPDTQYF.

The chain links TRBV12-3 or TRBV12-4 to TRBJ2-7; TRBD2 might be the D (7 bases). CDR3 length: 14 amino acids. Trimming took off 6 bases at V and 7 bases at J, with 19 bases between the two ends. CDR3 bases: TGTGCCAGCAGCGATGAGGGGGGGGGTGTGGAGCAGTACTTC. It is translated as CASSDEGGGVEQYF.

V is TRBV4-3 and J is TRBJ1-1; D is unclear. CDR3 length: 15 amino acids. Trimming took off 5 bases at V and 0 bases at J, with 13 bases between the two ends. Germline V gene lookup returns CDR1 LGHNA and CDR2 YSLEER. The chain's CDR3 is CASSSDANMNTEAFF. The CDR3, as DNA: TGCGCCAGCAGCTCCGACGCCAACATGAACACTGAAGCTTTCTTT.

The V call is TRBV21-1, the J call TRBJ1-2. TRBV21-1 is termed a pseudogene. This CDR3 has 12 amino acids. The CDR3 here is CASSIVGEGYTF. DNA of the CDR3: TGTGCCAGCAGCATCGTCGGGGAAGGCTACACCTTC.

This clonotype was picked up a small number of times. The chain joins TRBV12-5 to TRBJ1-1, with 7 bases lining up with TRBD1. The CDR3 length is 15 residues. After removal of 3 bases from V and 4 bases from J, the junction contained 8 bases not matched to a gene. The germline V gene encodes CDR1 LGHNT and CDR2 FRNRAP. This CDR3 reads CASGFLTAGGTEAFF. The CDR3 DNA follows: TGTGCTAGTGGTTTCCTAACTGCAGGGGGCACTGAAGCTTTCTTT.

The V and J genes are TRBV5-1 and TRBJ2-1; 14 bases map to TRBD2. J was trimmed by 9 bases and V by 3 bases; bases with no gene match: 8. Per the germline V gene, CDR1 is SGHRS and CDR2 is YFSETQ. This CDR3 has 16 amino acids. CDR3 region: CASSYLGLAGDVEQFF. The CDR3 DNA reads as TGCGCCAGCAGCTATCTGGGACTAGCGGGAGATGTTGAGCAGTTCTTC.

This chain joins TRBV5-6 and TRBJ1-1, with a weak D call TRBD1 (6 bases). The germline V and J ends were trimmed by 4 bases and 4 bases, with 23 bases remaining between them. CDR3 length: 17 amino acids. Germline assignment: CDR1 SGHDT and CDR2 YYEEEE. CDR3 DNA sequence: TGTGCCAGCAGCGTCCGGTCACCTAACGACAGGCCCACTGAAGCTTTCTTT. Amino acids: CASSVRSPNDRPTEAFF.

This clonotype was seen a handful of times. V is TRBV7-9 and J is TRBJ2-7, with no clear D. CDR1 is SEHNR and CDR2 is FQNEAQ in the germline V gene (reference sequence). The CDR3 has 14 amino acids. Trimming left V 5 bases short and J 0 bases short, with 11 bases between. The CDR3 region is CASSPNPSSYEQYF. DNA for the CDR3: TGTGCCAGCAGCCCCAACCCTAGCTCCTACGAGCAGTACTTC. Full variable domain (missing parts from reference TRBV7-9 and TRBJ2-7): DTGVSQNPRHKITKRGQNVTFRCDPISEHNRLYWYRQTLGQGPEFLTYFQNEAQLEKSRLLSDRFSAERPKGSFSTLEIQRTEQGDSAMYLCASSPNPSSYEQYFGPGTRLTVT.

J is TRBJ2-4 and V is TRBV12-3 or TRBV12-4; the D gene is possibly TRBD2 (6 bases). Trimming took 6 bases from V and 3 from J, leaving 12 bases between them. This CDR3 spans 14 amino acids. CDR3 nucleotides: TGTGCCAGCAGGAGCGGGCGTGGCAAAAACATTCAGTACTTC. Translating it yields CASRSGRGKNIQYF.

V and J are TRBV21-1 and TRBJ2-1; TRBD2, the table's D call, lacks a check against the DNA. TRBV21-1 is a known pseudogene. This CDR3 is built from 17 residues. CDR3 in DNA: TGTGCCAGCAGCAGGGTAGCGCTATACGGGCCTTACAATGAGCAGTTCTTC. Translated, it gives CASSRVALYGPYNEQFF.

The chain recombines TRBV14 with TRBJ2-1, with D unresolved. From germline, CDR1 is SGHDN and CDR2 FVKESK. The CDR3 extends over 14 amino acids. V lost 0 bases and J lost 8, with 11 bases in between. In DNA, the CDR3 is TGTGCCAGCAGCCAAGACTATAATTGGGATGAGCAGTTCTTC. Its translation is CASSQDYNWDEQFF.